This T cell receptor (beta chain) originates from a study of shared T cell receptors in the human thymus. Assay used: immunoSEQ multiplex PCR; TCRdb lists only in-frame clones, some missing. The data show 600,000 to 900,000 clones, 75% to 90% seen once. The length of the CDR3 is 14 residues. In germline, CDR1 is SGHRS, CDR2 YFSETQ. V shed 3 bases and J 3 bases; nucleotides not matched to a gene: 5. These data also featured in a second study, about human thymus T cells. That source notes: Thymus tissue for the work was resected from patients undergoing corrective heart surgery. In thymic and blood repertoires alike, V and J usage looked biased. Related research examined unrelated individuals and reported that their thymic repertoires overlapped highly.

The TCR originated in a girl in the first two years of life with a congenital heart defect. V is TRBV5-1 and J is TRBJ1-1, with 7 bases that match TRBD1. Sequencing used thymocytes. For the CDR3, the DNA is TGCGCCAGCAGCTCGGGACAGATCCACACTGAAGCTTTCTTT. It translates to CASSSGQIHTEAFF. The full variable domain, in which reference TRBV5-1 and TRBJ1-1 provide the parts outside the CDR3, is KAGVTQTPRYLIKTRGQQVTLSCSPISGHRSVSWYQQTPGQGLQFLFEYFSETQRNKGNFPGRFSGRQFSNSRSEMNVSTLELGDSALYLCASSSGQIHTEAFFGQGTRLTVV.